This T cell receptor (beta chain) was sequenced during a study of T cells in Graves' hyperthyroidism and ophthalmopathy. The CDR3 loop spans 13 amino acids. CDR1 SGHVS and CDR2 FQNEAQ come from the germline V gene. The V gene end was trimmed by 7 bases and the J gene end by 2 bases; junction bases not matched to a gene: 5. RNA transcripts yielded amplified TCR beta CDR3 regions. HTBI primers were used for first-round RT-PCR of the TCR CDR3. TCRdb re-analysed the multiplex PCR reads in MiXCR, keeping a single row per CDR3 protein. The table lists about 700,000 distinct CDR3 sequences, less than 45% of them singletons. Pregnant or lactating patients were excluded, as were those with uncontrolled infection or other autoimmune disease. Each diagnosis was grounded in clinical symptoms, serum thyroxine and TRAb, thyroid ultrasound, and orbital computed tomography. Study outcomes and limitations: Among clonotypes expanded in thyroid above 0.001, most were also found in blood. The model predicted ophthalmopathy a median approximately 6.3 months before onset.

A word on this clonotype: Its specificity is unknown.

The specimen was peripheral blood or thyroid tissue (not recorded which). The TCR was taken from an adult man with Graves' disease, either hyperthyroidism or ophthalmopathy (not recorded which). This rearrangement joins TRBV7-8 to TRBJ2-7, with TRBD1 matching 7 bases. The CDR3 DNA reads TGTGCCAGCACCCCGGGACAGCCCTACGAGCAGTACTTC. Amino acids: CASTPGQPYEQYF.